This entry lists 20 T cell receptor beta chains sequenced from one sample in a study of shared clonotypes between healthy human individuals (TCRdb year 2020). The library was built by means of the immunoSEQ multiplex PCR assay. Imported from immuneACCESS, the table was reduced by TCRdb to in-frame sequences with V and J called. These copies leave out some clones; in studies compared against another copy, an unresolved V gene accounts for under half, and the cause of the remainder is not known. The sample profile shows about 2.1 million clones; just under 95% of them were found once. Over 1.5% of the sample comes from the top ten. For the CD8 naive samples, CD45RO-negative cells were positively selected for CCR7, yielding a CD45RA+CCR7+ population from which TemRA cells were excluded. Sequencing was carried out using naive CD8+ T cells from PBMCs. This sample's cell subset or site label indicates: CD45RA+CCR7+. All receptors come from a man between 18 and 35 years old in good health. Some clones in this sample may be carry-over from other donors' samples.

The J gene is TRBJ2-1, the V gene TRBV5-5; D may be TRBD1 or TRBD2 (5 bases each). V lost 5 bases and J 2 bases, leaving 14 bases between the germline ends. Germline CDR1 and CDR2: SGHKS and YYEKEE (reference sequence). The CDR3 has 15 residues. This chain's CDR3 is CASSLLGATYNEQFF. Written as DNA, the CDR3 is TGTGCCAGCAGTCTACTCGGGGCGACCTACAATGAGCAGTTCTTC.

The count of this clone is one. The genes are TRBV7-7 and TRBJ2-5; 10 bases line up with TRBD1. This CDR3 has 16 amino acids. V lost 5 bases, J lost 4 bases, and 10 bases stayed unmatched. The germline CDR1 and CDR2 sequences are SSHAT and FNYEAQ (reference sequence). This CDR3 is CASSPRTGGVGETQYF. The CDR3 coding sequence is TGTGCCAGCAGCCCTCGGACAGGGGGAGTTGGAGAGACCCAGTACTTC.

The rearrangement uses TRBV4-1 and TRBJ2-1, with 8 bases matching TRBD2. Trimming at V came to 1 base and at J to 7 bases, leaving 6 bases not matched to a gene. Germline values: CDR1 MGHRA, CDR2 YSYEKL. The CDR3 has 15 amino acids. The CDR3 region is CASSQVAGGGNEQFF. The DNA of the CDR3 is TGCGCCAGCAGCCAAGTGGCGGGAGGTGGGAATGAGCAGTTCTTC.

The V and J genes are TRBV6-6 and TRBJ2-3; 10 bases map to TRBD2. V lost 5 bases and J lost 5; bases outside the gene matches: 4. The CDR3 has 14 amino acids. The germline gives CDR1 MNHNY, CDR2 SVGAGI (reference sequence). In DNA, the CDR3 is TGTGCCAGCAGTCTAGCGGGAGAGGTAGATACGCAGTATTTT. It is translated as CASSLAGEVDTQYF.

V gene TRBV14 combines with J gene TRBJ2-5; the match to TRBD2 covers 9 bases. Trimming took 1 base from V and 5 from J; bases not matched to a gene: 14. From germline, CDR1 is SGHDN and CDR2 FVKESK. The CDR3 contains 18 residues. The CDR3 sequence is CASSQGLFLAGAGETQYF. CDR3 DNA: TGTGCCAGCAGCCAAGGACTCTTCTTAGCGGGAGCGGGGGAGACCCAGTACTTC.

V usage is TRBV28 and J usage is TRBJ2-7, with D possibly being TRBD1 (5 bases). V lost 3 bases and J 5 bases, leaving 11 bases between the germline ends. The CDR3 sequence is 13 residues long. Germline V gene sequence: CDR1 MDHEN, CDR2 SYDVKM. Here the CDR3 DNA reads TGTGCCAGCAGTTTCGTCAGGGTCAACGAGCAGTACTTC. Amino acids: CASSFVRVNEQYF.

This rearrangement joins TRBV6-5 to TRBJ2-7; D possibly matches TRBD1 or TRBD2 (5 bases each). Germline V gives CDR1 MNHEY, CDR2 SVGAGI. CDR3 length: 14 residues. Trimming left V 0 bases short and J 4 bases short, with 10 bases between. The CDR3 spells CASSYSGERYEQYF. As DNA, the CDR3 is TGTGCCAGCAGTTACTCGGGGGAGAGGTACGAGCAGTACTTC.

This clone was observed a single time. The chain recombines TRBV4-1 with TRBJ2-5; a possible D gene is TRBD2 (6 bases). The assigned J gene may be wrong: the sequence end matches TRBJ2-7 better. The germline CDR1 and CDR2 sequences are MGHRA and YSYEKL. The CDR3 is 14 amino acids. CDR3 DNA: TGCGCCAGCTCCCAAGATAGCGGAACCTACGAGCAGTACTTC. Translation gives CASSQDSGTYEQYF.

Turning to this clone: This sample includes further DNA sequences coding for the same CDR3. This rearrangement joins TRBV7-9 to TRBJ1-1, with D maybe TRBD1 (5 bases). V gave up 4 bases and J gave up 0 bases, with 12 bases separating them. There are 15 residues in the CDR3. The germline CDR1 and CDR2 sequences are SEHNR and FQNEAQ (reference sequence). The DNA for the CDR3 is TGTGCCAGCAGCTCTAGGGACCGCCTGAACACTGAAGCTTTCTTT. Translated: CASSSRDRLNTEAFF.

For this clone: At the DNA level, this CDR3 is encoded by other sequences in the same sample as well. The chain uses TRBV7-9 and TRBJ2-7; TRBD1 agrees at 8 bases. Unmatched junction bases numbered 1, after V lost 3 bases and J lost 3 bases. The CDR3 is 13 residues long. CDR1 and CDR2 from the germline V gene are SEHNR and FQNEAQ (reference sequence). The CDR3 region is CASSFDRGYEQYF. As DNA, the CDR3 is TGTGCCAGCAGCTTTGACAGGGGCTACGAGCAGTACTTC.

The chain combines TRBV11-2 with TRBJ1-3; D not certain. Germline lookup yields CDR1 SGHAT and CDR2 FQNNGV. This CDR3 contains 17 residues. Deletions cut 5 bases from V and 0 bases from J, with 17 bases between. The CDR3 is CASSNPLWAISGNTIYF. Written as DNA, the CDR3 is TGTGCCAGCAGCAACCCTCTTTGGGCAATCTCTGGAAACACCATATATTTT.

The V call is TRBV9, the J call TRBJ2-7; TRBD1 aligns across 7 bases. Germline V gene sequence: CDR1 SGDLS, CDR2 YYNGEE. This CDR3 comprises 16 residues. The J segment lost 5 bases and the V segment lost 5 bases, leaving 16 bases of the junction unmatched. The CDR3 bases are TGTGCCAGCAGTCCAATGGCCACGGGTAGGGGGCACGAGCAGTACTTC. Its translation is CASSPMATGRGHEQYF.

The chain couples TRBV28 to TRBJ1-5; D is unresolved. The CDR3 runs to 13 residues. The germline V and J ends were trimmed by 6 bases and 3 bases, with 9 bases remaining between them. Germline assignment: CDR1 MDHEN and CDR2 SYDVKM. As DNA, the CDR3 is TGTGCCAGCAGGCGGGAGCACAATCAGCCCCAGCATTTT. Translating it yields CASRREHNQPQHF.

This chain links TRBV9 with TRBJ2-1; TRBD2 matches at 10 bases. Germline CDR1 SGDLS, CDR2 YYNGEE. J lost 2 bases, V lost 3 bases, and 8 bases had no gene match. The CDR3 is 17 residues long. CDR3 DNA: TGTGCCAGCAGCGGAACGAAACTAGCGGGACCCTACAATGAGCAGTTCTTC. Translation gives CASSGTKLAGPYNEQFF.

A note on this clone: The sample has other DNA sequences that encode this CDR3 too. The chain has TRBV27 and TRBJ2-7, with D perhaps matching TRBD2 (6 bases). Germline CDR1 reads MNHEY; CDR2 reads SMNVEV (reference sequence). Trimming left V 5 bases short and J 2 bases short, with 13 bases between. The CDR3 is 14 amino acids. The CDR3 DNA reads TGTGCCAGCAGTCCCGGGACTGCCACCTACGAGCAGTACTTC. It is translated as CASSPGTATYEQYF.

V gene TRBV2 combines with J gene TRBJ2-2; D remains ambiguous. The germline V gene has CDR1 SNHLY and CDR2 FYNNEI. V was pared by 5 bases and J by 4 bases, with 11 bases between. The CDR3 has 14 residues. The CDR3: CASSRTVATGELFF. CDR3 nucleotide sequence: TGTGCCAGCAGTCGGACGGTAGCCACCGGGGAGCTGTTTTTT.

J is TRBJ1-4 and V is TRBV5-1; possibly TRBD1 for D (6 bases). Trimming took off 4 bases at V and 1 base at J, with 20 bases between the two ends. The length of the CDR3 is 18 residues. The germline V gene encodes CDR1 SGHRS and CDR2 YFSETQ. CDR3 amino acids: CASSAGRGTSGTNEKLFF. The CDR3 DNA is TGCGCCAGCAGCGCCGGGAGGGGGACAAGCGGAACTAATGAAAAACTGTTTTTT.

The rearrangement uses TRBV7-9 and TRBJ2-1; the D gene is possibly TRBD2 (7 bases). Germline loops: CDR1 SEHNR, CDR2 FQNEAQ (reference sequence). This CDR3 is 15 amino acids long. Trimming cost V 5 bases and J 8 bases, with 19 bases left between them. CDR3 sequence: CASSHTSAGGHEQFF. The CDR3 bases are TGTGCCAGCAGCCATACTAGCGCCGGGGGCCATGAGCAGTTCTTC.

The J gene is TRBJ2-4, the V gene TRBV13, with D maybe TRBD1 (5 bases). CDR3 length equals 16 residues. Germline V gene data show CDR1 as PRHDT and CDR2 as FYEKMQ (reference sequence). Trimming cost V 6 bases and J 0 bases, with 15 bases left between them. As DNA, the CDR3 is TGTGCCAGCAGTTTGCAGGGTTGGATAGCCAAAAACATTCAGTACTTC. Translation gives CASSLQGWIAKNIQYF.

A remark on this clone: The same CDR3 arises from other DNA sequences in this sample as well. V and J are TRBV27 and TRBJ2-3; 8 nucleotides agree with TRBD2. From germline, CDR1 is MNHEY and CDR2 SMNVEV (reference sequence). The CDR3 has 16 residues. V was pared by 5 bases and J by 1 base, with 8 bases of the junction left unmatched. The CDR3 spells CASSPSAGERTDTQYF. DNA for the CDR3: TGTGCCAGCAGTCCATCAGCGGGAGAGCGCACAGATACGCAGTATTTT.